This record concerns one T cell receptor beta chain sequence. The sample belongs to a study of blood T cells in healthy people across ages. CDR1 is LGHDT, CDR2 YNNKEL, per germline (reference sequence). There are 15 residues in the CDR3. The V gene end was trimmed by 5 bases and the J gene end by 4 bases; junction bases not matched to a gene: 8. Primed by a sample-barcoded 5' primer and a J-beta primer mix, a second PCR proceeded for roughly 6 to 12 cycles. TCRdb itself ran the 5' RACE reads through MiXCR, one entry per CDR3 protein. Counted here are hundreds of thousands of distinct CDR3 sequences, roughly 24% occurring once; the ten biggest clones make up around 3%. The same data also went into a second study, on T cells of mothers and their children.

The source is a boy aged 5 to 17 in good health. The genes are TRBV3-1 and TRBJ1-2; the match to TRBD1 covers 9 bases. The sample consisted of blood. The CDR3 region is CASSVRQGEVYGYTF. Written as DNA, the CDR3 is TGTGCCAGCAGCGTGCGACAGGGGGAAGTCTATGGCTACACCTTC.